A selection of T cell receptor beta chains follows, all from one sample in a study of blood T cells in healthy people across ages. TCRdb ran MiXCR on the 5' RACE reads and lists one entry per CDR3 protein. Found here are about 1,500,000 distinct CDR3 sequences, about 43% of them singletons; the top ten hold approximately 7.9%. The specimen was blood. Receptor source: a woman between 18 and 29 years old in good health. The CDR3 runs from the conserved cysteine through the conserved F or W. The D gene is left open where the match is weak. Part of the rows lack a size; the others show once, few, many or a class for expanded clones.

v_gene	d_gene	j_gene	abundance	CDR3aa	CDR3nt
TRBV7-9	NA	TRBJ1-2	NA	CASSLGGVLPNYGYTF	TGTGCCAGCAGCTTAGGGGGGGTACTCCCTAACTATGGCTACACCTTC
TRBV4-2	NA	TRBJ2-7	NA	CASNRTGNSYNEQYF	TGTGCCAGCAACCGGACTGGCAACTCCTACAATGAGCAGTACTTC
TRBV20-1	NA	TRBJ1-2	NA	CSAREEKNYGYTF	TGCAGTGCTAGAGAGGAGAAGAACTATGGCTACACCTTC
TRBV3-1	NA	TRBJ2-1	NA	CASSHEGSYNEQFF	TGTGCCAGCAGCCATGAAGGTTCTTACAATGAGCAGTTCTTC
TRBV6-1	TRBD2	TRBJ2-1	few	CASRDSPTSVRNNEQFF	TGTGCCAGCAGGGATAGTCCGACTAGCGTAAGGAACAATGAGCAGTTCTTC
TRBV20-1	NA	TRBJ2-7	few	CSAGVAAGSYEQYF	TGCAGTGCTGGGGTAGCGGCGGGCTCCTACGAGCAGTACTTC
TRBV6-2/TRBV6-3	NA	TRBJ2-1	NA	CASSSVTYNEQFF	TGTGCCAGCAGTTCCGTTACCTACAATGAGCAGTTCTTC
TRBV6-1	NA	TRBJ2-7	NA	CASGPTYYEQYF	TGTGCCAGCGGGCCAACCTACTACGAGCAGTACTTC
TRBV6-5	TRBD1	TRBJ2-2	NA	CASSLTGDTAWELFF	TGTGCCAGCAGTCTCACAGGGGACACCGCGTGGGAGCTGTTTTTT
TRBV6-6	TRBD1	TRBJ1-5	few	CASSPTGGKSGNQPQHF	TGTGCCAGCAGCCCCACAGGGGGCAAAAGCGGCAATCAGCCCCAGCATTTT
TRBV5-1	NA	TRBJ1-4	NA	CASSLNAVTATNEKLFF	TGCGCCAGCAGCTTGAATGCTGTGACGGCAACTAATGAAAAACTGTTTTTT
TRBV9	TRBD2	TRBJ2-3	few	CASSSWTSGGRDTQYF	TGTGCCAGCAGCTCCTGGACTAGCGGTGGGAGAGATACGCAGTATTTT
TRBV5-1	TRBD1	TRBJ2-5	NA	CASSGTEQETQYF	TGCGCCAGCAGCGGGACAGAACAAGAGACCCAGTACTTC